The sequence of this T cell receptor beta chain was determined in a study of response to subunit inactivated influenza vaccine. Study conclusions and caveats: Only a handful of new T cells, the authors suggested, are recruited with each seasonal influenza vaccination.

TCRdb reprocessed the RT-PCR reads with MiXCR, giving one entry per CDR3 protein. The sample consists of approximately 500,000 distinct CDR3 sequences, 10% to 15% of them appearing once. Of note for this clonotype: Its antigen is not identified.

Germline V lookup: CDR1 SEHNR, CDR2 FQNEAQ (reference sequence). This CDR3 is 15 amino acids long. The V gene lost 5 bases and the J gene lost 2 bases, with 15 bases spanning the gap. Material: PBMCs from blood, obtained 45 days after vaccination. V usage is TRBV7-9 and J usage is TRBJ1-1; TRBD1 is a possible D gene (6 bases). This receptor was taken from a man aged 45 to 65 who received an inactivated influenza vaccine. The CDR3 DNA sequence: TGTGCCAGCAGCCACCAGGGGAGAGGAAACACTGAAGCTTTCTTT. Translated: CASSHQGRGNTEAFF.